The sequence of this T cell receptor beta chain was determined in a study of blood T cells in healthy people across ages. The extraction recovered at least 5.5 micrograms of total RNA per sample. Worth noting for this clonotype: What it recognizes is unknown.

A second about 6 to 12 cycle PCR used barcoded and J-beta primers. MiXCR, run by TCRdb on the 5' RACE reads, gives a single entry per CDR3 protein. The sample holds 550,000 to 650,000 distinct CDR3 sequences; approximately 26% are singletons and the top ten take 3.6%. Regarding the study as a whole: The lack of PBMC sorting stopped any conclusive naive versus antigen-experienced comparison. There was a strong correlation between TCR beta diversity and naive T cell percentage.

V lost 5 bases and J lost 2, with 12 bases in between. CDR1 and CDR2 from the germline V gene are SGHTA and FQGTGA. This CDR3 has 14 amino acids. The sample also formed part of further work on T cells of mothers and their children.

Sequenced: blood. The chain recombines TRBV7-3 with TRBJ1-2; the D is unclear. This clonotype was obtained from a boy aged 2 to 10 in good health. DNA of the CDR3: TGTGCCAGCAGCCCCGGGCCGGTGAACTATGGCTACACCTTC. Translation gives CASSPGPVNYGYTF.